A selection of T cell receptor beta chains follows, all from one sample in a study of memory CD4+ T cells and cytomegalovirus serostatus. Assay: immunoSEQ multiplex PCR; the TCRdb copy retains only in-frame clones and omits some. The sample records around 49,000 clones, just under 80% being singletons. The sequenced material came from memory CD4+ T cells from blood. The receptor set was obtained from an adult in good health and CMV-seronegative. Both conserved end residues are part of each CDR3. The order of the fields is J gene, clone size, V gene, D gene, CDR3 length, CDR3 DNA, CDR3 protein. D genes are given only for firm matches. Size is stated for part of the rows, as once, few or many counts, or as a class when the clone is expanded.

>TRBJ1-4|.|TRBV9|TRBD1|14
TGTGCCAGCAGCATCGGACAGGGGCAGGAAAAACTGTTTTTT
CASSIGQGQEKLFF
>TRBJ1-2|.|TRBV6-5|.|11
TGTGCCAGCGCTGGGAGTTATGGCTACACCTTC
CASAGSYGYTF
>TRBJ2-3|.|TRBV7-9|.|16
TGTGCCAGCAGCTTAAACCCGACCCGCCCCACTTATACGCAGTATTTT
CASSLNPTRPTYTQYF
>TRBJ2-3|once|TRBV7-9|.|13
TGTGCCACTAACCGGGGGGCGGGAGATACGCAGTATTTT
CATNRGAGDTQYF
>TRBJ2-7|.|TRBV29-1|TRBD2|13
TGCAGCGTTGAGGGGGCGGGAGGTCACGAGCAGTACTTC
CSVEGAGGHEQYF
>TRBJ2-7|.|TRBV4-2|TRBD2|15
TGTGCCAGCAGCCAAGCCGGCGGGAGGGCCTCCGAGCAGTACTTC
CASSQAGGRASEQYF
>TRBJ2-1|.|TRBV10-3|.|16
TGTGCCATCAGCGCTGGACTTCTCAGCTCCTACAATGAGCAGTTCTTC
CAISAGLLSSYNEQFF
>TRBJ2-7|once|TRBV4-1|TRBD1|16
TGCGCCAGCAGCCAGAGGGTGGCAGGGGGTTTGGACGAGCAGTACTTC
CASSQRVAGGLDEQYF
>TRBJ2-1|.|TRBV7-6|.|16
TGTGCCAGCAGCTTTAGCGTCTTGAGCTCCTACAATGAGCAGTTCTTC
CASSFSVLSSYNEQFF
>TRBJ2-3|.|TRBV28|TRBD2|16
TGTGCCAGCAGTTCCCCGGGTAGCGGGACAACAGATACGCAGTATTTT
CASSSPGSGTTDTQYF
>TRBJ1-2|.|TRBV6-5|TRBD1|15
TGTGCCAGCAGCCCAGGGGGAGCAATATCCTATGGCTACACCTTC
CASSPGGAISYGYTF
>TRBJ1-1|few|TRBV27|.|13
TGTGCCAGCAGTCCTCACGACAGCTACGAAGCTTTCTTT
CASSPHDSYEAFF
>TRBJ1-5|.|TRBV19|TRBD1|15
TGTGCCAGTAGAATGGACAGGGCGAGCAATCAGCCCCAGCATTTT
CASRMDRASNQPQHF
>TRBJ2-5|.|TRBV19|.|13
TGTGCCAGTAGTATAGAACCTGAGGGGACCCAGTACTTC
CASSIEPEGTQYF
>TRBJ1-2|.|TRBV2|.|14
TGTGCCAGCAATCCAAACCGACAAATCTATGGCTACACCTTC
CASNPNRQIYGYTF
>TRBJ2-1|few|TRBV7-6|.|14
TGTGCCAGCAGCTACCCCGGGACTCACAATGAGCAGTTCTTC
CASSYPGTHNEQFF
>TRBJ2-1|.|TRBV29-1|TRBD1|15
TGCAGCGCACGCAGGGACAGTGGTTCCTACAATGAGCAGTTCTTC
CSARRDSGSYNEQFF
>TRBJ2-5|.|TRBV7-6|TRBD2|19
TGTGCCAGCAGCTTAATTCGGGGTAGCGGGAGGATTAACCAAGAGACCCAGTACTTC
CASSLIRGSGRINQETQYF
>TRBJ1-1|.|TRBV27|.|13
TGTGCCAGCAGCTCAGACAGGCCCACTGAAGCTTTCTTT
CASSSDRPTEAFF
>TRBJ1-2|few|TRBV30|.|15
TGTGCCTGGACCACCGGGCCGCTACAGGGCTATGGCTACACCTTC
CAWTTGPLQGYGYTF
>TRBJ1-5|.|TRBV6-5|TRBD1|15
TGTGCCAGCAGTTACGGGCCTCAGGGGGATCAGCCCCAGCATTTT
CASSYGPQGDQPQHF
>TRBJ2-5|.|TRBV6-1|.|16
TGTGCCAGCAGTGCCCAAATCCCGGGATTCCAAGAGACCCAGTACTTC
CASSAQIPGFQETQYF
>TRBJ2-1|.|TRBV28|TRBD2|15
TGTGCCAGCAGCTACCGGACTAGCGGGCACAATGAGCAGTTCTTC
CASSYRTSGHNEQFF
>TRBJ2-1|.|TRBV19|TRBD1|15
TGTGCCAGTAGTCCCCGGACAGGGGGACACAATGAGCAGTTCTTC
CASSPRTGGHNEQFF
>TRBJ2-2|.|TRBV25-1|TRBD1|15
TGTGCCAGCAGAGAACAGGGGGCACACATCGGGGAGCTGTTTTTT
CASREQGAHIGELFF
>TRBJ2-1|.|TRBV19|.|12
TGTGCCGGAATAGCATCGGGGAATGAGCAGTTCTTC
CAGIASGNEQFF
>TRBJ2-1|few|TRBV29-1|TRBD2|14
TGCAGCGTGGAGAGCGGGGAGTCCTACAATGAGCAGTTCTTC
CSVESGESYNEQFF
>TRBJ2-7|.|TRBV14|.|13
TGTGCCAGCAGCGACCGGGCCTCCTACGAGCAGTACTTC
CASSDRASYEQYF
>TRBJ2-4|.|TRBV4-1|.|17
TGCGCCAGCAGCCAAGACCCTCAAGGGATAACCAAAAACATTCAGTACTTC
CASSQDPQGITKNIQYF
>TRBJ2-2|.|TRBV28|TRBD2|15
TGTGCCAGCAGCCTAGCGGGAGGAAACACCGGGGAGCTGTTTTTT
CASSLAGGNTGELFF
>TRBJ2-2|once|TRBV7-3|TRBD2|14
TGTGCCAGCAGCCCGGGGGGGAACACCGGGGAGCTGTTTTTT
CASSPGGNTGELFF
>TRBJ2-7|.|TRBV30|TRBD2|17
TGTGCTGGCCGACTGGGGACTAGCGGGAGGAACACCTACGAGCAGTACTTC
CAGRLGTSGRNTYEQYF
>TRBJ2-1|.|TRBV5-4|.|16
TGTGCCAGCAGCTTGGGGACTAGGTTAGGGGGCAATGAGCAGTTCTTC
CASSLGTRLGGNEQFF
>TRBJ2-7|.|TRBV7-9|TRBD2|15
TGTGCCAGCAGCTTAGGACTAGCGGGAGGAGGCGAGCAGTACTTC
CASSLGLAGGGEQYF
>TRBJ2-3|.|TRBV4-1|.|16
TGCGCCAGCAGCCAAGGGGGCCACGGATACACAGATACGCAGTATTTT
CASSQGGHGYTDTQYF
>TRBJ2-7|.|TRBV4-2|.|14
TGTGCCAGCAGCCAAGCCGCGGGTTCCTACGAGCAGTACTTC
CASSQAAGSYEQYF
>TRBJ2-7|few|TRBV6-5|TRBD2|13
TGTGCCAGCAGTTCCCAGGGAGGGTCCGAGCAGTACTTC
CASSSQGGSEQYF
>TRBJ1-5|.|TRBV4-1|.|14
TGCGCCAGCAGCCAAGATCACCGAGATCAGCCCCAGCATTTT
CASSQDHRDQPQHF
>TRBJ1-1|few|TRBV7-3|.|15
TGTGCCAGCAGCCCCCAGGTTAAACCGAACACTGAAGCTTTCTTT
CASSPQVKPNTEAFF
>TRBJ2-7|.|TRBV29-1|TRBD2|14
TGCAGCGCCGATGGGGTAGCGGGATCTGGCGAGCAGTACTTC
CSADGVAGSGEQYF
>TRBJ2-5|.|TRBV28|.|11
TGTGCCAGCAGCCAGGACAGACCCCAGTACTTC
CASSQDRPQYF